The clone carrying this T cell receptor beta chain has more than one count but fewer than ten. A read error may be the cause here, since a much bigger clone is one base away. Every patient was untreated before thyroid surgery. This sample was included in a study of metastatic and nonmetastatic thyroid tumors. As for the study in general: Repertoire data that came from the blood and tumor or nodule tissue of malignant and benign thyroid patients were compared.

TCRdb re-called the PCR reads with MiXCR. The sample has approximately 16,000 clones, 9.5% to 15% seen once. The germline V gene encodes CDR1 MDHEN and CDR2 SYDVKM. There are 13 residues in the CDR3. This clonotype originated in a female donor with papillary thyroid cancer or a benign thyroid nodule (not recorded which). Some clones in this sample may be carry-over from other donors' samples. This chain joins TRBV28 and TRBJ1-5, with D perhaps matching TRBD1 (5 bases). Sequencing used tumor tissue. The CDR3 spells CATDNRFNRPQHF. The CDR3 coding sequence is TGTGCCACCGATAACAGGTTCAATCGGCCCCAGCATTTT.